What follows describes a single T cell receptor beta chain. Its target is not known. These data belong to a study of vaccination and CD4 T cells after COVID-19. Study-wide context: Stimulation of the cells used overlapping spike peptide pools from SARS-CoV-2 and from the common cold coronaviruses HCoV-NL63, HCoV-OC43 and HCoV-229E.

Noted treatment: roughly 10-day PBMC culture with coronavirus spike peptide pools or control peptides (ViraFEST assay). ViraFEST expanded antigen-specific T cells with peptide pools, then sequenced TCRs. It was after about 10 days of culture that CD4+ T cells were isolated by negative selection. Study results and caveats: Reactive clonotype counts went from median around 20 after infection to approximately 38 after vaccination, nonsignificantly.

The Oncomine TCR Beta short-read assay was what sequenced the DNA obtained from cultured CD4+ T cells. Each CDR3 protein gets one entry after TCRdb re-called the PCR reads with MiXCR. The repertoire holds over 10,000 distinct CDR3 sequences, with roughly 60% as singletons. Germline CDR1 DFQATT, CDR2 SNEGSKA (reference sequence). CDR3 length equals 13 residues. The chain is built from TRBV20-1 and TRBJ2-3; D is ambiguous. The sample consisted of CD4+ T cells from blood, cultured in vitro. This TCR derives from a human donor who had recovered from COVID-19. The CDR3 spells CRAESPSTDTQYF. The CDR3 nucleotides read TGCAGGGCAGAGTCACCTAGCACAGATACGCAGTATTTT.